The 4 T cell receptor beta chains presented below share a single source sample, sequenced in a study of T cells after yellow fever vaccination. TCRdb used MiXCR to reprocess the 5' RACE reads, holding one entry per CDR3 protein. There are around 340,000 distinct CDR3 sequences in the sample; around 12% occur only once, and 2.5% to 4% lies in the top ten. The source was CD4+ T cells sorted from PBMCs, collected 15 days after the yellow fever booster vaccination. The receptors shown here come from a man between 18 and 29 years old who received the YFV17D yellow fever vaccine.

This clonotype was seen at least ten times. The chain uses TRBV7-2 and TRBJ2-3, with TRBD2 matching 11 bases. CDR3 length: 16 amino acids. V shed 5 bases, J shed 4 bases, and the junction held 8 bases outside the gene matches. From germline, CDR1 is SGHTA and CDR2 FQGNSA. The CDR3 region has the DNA TGTGCCAGCAGCGGAACCGGGACTAGCGGATCAGATACGCAGTATTTT. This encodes CASSGTGTSGSDTQYF.

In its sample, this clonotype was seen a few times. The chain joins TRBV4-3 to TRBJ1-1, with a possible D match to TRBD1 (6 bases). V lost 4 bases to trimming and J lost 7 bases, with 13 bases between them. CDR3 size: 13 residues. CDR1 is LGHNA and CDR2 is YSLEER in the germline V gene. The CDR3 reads CASSRADSNEAFF. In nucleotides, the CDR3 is TGCGCCAGCAGCCGGGCGGACAGCAATGAAGCTTTCTTT.

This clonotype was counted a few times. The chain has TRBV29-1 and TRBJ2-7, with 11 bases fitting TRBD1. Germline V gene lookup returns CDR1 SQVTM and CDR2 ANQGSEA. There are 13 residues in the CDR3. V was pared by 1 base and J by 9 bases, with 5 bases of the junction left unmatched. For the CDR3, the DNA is TGCAGCGTTGAAGGCGGGACAGGGGGAGTGCAGTACTTC. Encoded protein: CSVEGGTGGVQYF.

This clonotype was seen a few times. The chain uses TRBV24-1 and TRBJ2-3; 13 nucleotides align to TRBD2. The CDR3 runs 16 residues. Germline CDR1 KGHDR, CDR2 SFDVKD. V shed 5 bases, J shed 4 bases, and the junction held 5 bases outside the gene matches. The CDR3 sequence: CATSGLLAGGPDTQYF. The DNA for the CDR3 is TGTGCCACCAGTGGCCTACTAGCGGGGGGGCCAGATACGCAGTATTTT.